This T cell receptor (beta chain) emerged from a study of blood T cell repertoires in COVID-19. Study-wide context: Acute and convalescent COVID-19 specimens originated in the United States, Italy and Spain. T cells, B-cell-depleted T cells, or PBMCs provided the cDNA or gDNA that served as material.

In the authors' workflow: How many nucleated cells were present was estimated from reference gene primer amplification. Repertoires were generated with immunoSEQ multiplex PCR, while TCRdb's copy carries only in-frame clones and drops some. V, J and clone size are those of that table, while D and trimming were read from the DNA. The sample has more than 150,000 clones; 80% to 90% are singletons. V was pared by 8 bases and J by 6 bases, with 14 bases between. The CDR3 has 13 amino acids. Germline loops: CDR1 MDHEN, CDR2 SYDVKM. The chain is built from TRBV28 and TRBJ1-5, with D maybe TRBD1 (5 bases). Sample: peripheral blood. The origin of this receptor is a woman in her thirties or forties with acute or convalescent COVID-19. This CDR3 reads CASSQLGPQPQHF. The CDR3 DNA is TGTGCCAGCTCCCAGTTGGGGCCTCAGCCCCAGCATTTT.